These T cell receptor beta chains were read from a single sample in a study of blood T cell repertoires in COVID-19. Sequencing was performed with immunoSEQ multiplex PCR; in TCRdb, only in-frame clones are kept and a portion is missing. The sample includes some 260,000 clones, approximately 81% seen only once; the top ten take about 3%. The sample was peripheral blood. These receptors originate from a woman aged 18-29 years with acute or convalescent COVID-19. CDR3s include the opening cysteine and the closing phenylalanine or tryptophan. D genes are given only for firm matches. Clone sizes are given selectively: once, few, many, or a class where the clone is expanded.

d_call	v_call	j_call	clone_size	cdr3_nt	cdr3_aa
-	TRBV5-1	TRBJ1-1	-	TGCGCCAGCAGCTTGTCAGGGGTTGGAACTGAAGCTTTCTTT	CASSLSGVGTEAFF
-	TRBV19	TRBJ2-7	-	TGTGCCAGTAGTCACAGCTACGAGCAGTACTTC	CASSHSYEQYF
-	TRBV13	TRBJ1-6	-	TGTGCCAGCAGCTTAGAAGGGAGCTCCTATAATTCACCCCTCCACTTT	CASSLEGSSYNSPLHF
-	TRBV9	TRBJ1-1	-	TGTGCCAGCAGGCCCAAGTTCTCGGGGAACACTGAAGCTTTCTTT	CASRPKFSGNTEAFF
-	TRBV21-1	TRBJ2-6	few	TGTGCCAGCAGCAACGGAGTCAGCCACTCTGGGGCCAACGTCCTGACTTTC	CASSNGVSHSGANVLTF
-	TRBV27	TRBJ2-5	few	TGTGCCAGCAGCGCGGGGCAAGAGACCCAGTACTTC	CASSAGQETQYF
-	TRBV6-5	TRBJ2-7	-	TGTGCCAGCAGTTACTCGCCGTCGGGGATACACGAGCAGTACTTC	CASSYSPSGIHEQYF
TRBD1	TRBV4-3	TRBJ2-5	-	TGCGCCAGCAGCCCGGACAGGGGGCGGGAGGAGACCCAGTACTTC	CASSPDRGREETQYF
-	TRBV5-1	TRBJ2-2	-	TGCGCCAGCAGCTTCTTGGGCGGGACCGCCGGGGAGCTGTTTTTT	CASSFLGGTAGELFF
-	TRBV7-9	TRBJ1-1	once	TGTGCCAGCAGCTTTGTCGGGAGTACTGAAGCTTTCTTT	CASSFVGSTEAFF
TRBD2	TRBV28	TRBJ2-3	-	TGTGCCAGCAGTTTGACTAGCGGGAGTGGCACAGATACGCAGTATTTT	CASSLTSGSGTDTQYF
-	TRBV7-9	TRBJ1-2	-	TGTGCCAGCAGCTCACGAGGGGGATACTATGGCTACACCTTC	CASSSRGGYYGYTF
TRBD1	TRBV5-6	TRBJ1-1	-	TGTGCCAGCAGCTTTGGGACAGGGAGGACTGAAGCTTTCTTT	CASSFGTGRTEAFF
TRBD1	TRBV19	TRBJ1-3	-	TGTGCCAGTAGTACAACAGGGGACGGAAACACCATATATTTT	CASSTTGDGNTIYF
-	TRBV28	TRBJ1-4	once	TGTGCCAGCAGTAACTCAAGGGAGCTAGACGGTGAAAAACTGTTTTTT	CASSNSRELDGEKLFF
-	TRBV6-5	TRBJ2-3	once	TGTGCCAGCAGGGAGACTAGCACAGATACGCAGTATTTT	CASRETSTDTQYF
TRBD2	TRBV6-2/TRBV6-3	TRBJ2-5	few	TGTGCCAGCACCCCCGGGGGCCTGATAAGCGGGAGAGGGGAGACCCAGTACTTC	CASTPGGLISGRGETQYF
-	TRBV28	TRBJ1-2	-	TGTGCCAGCAGTCTAACCGGGTCCTATGGCTACACCTTC	CASSLTGSYGYTF
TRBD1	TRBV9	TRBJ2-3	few	TGTGCCAGCGGGCCTAACAGGGGGCCCTATACTAGCACAGATACGCAGTATTTT	CASGPNRGPYTSTDTQYF
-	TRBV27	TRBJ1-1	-	TGTGCCAGCAGTACCCGGACAGCTCGCCACACTGAAGCTTTCTTT	CASSTRTARHTEAFF
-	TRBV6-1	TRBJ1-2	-	TGTGCCAGCAGTGAATTTGTACAGGGTGTGTATGGCTACACCTTC	CASSEFVQGVYGYTF
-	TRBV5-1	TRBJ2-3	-	TGCGCCAGCAGCTTGGACAGTTCTAGCACAGATACGCAGTATTTT	CASSLDSSSTDTQYF
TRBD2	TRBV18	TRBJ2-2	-	TGTGCCAGCTCACCACCGGGACACGAGGGGGGACTAGCGGGTCCCGGGGAGCTGTTTTTT	CASSPPGHEGGLAGPGELFF